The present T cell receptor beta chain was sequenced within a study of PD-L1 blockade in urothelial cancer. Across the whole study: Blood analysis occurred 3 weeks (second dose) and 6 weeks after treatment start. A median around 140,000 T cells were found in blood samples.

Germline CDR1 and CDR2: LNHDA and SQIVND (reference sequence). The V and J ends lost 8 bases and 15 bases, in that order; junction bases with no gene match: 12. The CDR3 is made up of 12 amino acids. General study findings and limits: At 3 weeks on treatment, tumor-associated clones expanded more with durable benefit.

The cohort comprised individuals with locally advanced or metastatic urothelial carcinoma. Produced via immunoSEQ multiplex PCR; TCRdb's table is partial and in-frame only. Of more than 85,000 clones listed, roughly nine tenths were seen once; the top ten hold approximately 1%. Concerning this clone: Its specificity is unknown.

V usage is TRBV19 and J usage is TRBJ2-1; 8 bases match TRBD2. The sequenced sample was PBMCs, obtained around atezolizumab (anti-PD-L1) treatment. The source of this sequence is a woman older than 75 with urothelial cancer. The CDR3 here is CASGIAGNELFF. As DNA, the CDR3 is TGTGCCAGTGGCATAGCGGGAAATGAACTGTTCTTC.